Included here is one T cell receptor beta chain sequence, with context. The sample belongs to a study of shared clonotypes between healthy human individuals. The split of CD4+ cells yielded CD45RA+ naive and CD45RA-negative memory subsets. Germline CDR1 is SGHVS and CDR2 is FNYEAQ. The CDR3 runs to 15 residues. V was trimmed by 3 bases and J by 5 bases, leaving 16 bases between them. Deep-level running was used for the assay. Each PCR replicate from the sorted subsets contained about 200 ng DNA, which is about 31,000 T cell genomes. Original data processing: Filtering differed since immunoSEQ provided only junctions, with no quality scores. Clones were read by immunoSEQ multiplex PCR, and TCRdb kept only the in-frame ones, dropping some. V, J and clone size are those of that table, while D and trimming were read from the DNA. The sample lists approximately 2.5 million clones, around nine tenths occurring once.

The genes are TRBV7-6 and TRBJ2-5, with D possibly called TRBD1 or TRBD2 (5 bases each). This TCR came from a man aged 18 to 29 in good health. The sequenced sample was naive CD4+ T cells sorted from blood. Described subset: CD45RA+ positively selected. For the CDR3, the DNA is TGTGCCAGCAGCTTGGGGACCCCGGGAAGGGAGACCCAGTACTTC. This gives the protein CASSLGTPGRETQYF.